The T cell receptor (beta chain) described here comes from a study of regulatory T cells in long-lasting Graves disease (dated by TCRdb to the early 2020s). In the study overall: Patients with newly diagnosed Graves' disease had been on antithyroid drugs for under 3 months. Peripheral blood TCR sequencing and RNA sequencing compared persistent Graves' disease patients with newly diagnosed Graves' disease patients. A total of about 33 samples were covered by TCR sequencing, comprising approximately 13 persistent and around 20 newly diagnosed Graves' disease patients. The study took place in China and was registered as a clinical trial. General study outcomes and caveats: The small sample size was acknowledged by the authors as a limitation that may reduce accuracy. Sequencing and analysis were limited to the TCR beta chain. Because the primary lesion, thyroid tissue, could not be accessed, the study looked at peripheral blood alone. Persistent patients shared more public clonotypes among themselves (fewer than 3,000) than newly diagnosed patients did (about 970). Persistent Graves' disease patients showed lower TCR Shannon entropy and fewer highly expanded clones than newly diagnosed patients, suggesting clonal expansion. Preferential use of TRBV28, TRBJ1-2 and TRBJ2-5 was observed in persistent disease, whereas TRBV20-1 and TRBJ2-1 were favored in newly diagnosed disease.

Libraries were built with multiplex PCR. Data came from an Illumina HiSeq 4000. iRepertoire HTBI primers and Arm-PCR amplification of CDR3 regions were used to construct TCR beta libraries. PCR products were gel purified before sequencing. Under the source paper's analysis protocol: Across samples, 62 TRBV and roughly 15 TRBJ segments were identified and used for gene usage analysis of CDR3 amino acid clonotypes. Filtered high-quality paired reads were merged into contigs using COPE and FqMerger. Contigs were aligned with BLAST to IMGT TRBV, TRBD and TRBJ reference genes, and CDR3 was defined per IMGT. Highly expanded clones were defined as clonotypes with a frequency above 0.1%. Shannon entropy was used to measure repertoire diversity, and the Gini coefficient was used to measure V-J evenness. A clonotype was considered public if more than one individual shared it. In TCRdb, the public reads were trimmed at Q25 with fastp and aligned with MiXCR, with productive beta chains retained. Every distinct CDR3 protein forms one entry, paired with its most common genes and DNA. TCRdb's processing, not the authors', yielded these V and J calls. In all, the sample holds 350,000 to 550,000 distinct CDR3 sequences, and just under 15% of those were seen once. The ten most abundant clones make up approximately 15% of the sample.

Trimming leaves V shorter by 2 bases and J shorter by 7 bases, with the junction holding 5 bases beyond the gene matches. As encoded in the germline V gene (reference sequence), CDR1 is LNHDA while CDR2 is SQIVND. Including cysteine and phenylalanine, the CDR3 has 15 amino acids. The DNA shown is the 45-base CDR3, in frame from base 1. Comment on this clonotype: This clone's antigen is unknown. No base-level quality is on record; no much larger clone is a single base apart.

Interpreted using the paper, the time point label stands for: newly diagnosed GD, antithyroid drugs for less than 3 months. RNA was extracted from PBMCs in TRIzol for both TCR sequencing and RNA sequencing. The diagnosis of Graves' disease followed American Thyroid Association guidelines. Patients for the study were recruited at an endocrinology department in Xi'an, China. Each patient gave approximately 8.8 milliliters of peripheral blood, collected in an EDTA anticoagulant tube. Ficoll Paque Plus density gradient separation was used to isolate PBMCs, and no additional T cell sorting was done. An Agilent 2100 Bioanalyzer and agarose gel were used to check RNA quality, while a NanoDrop 2000 measured RNA concentration. These data also formed part of another study, on T cells in Graves' hyperthyroidism and ophthalmopathy. The second investigation adds: A patient counted as having stable Graves' hyperthyroidism if no progression to ophthalmopathy occurred over 18 months of follow-up. Hyperthyroidism patients were newly diagnosed, had a disease duration of under 2 months, and were aged 18 to 65 years. Exclusion was applied to patients with uncontrolled infections, other autoimmune diseases, pregnancy or lactation. Clinical symptoms, serum thyroxine and TRAb, thyroid ultrasound, and orbital computed tomography formed the basis for the diagnoses. The TCR CDR3 was subjected to a first round of RT-PCR using the HTBI primer set and the Qiagen OneStep RT-PCR kit. Most expanded thyroid clonotypes (frequency above 0.001) were also detected in blood, a finding suggesting that blood repertoires may reflect thyroid immune responses. A model built on a 13 V-J signature distinguished ophthalmopathy from stable hyperthyroidism, reaching over 85% sensitivity and around 81% specificity in cross-validation and 80%/75% in testing. During validation, the model predicted progression to ophthalmopathy a median of approximately 6.5 months ahead of onset, with more than 60% sensitivity and under 85% specificity. TCR V-J signatures able to tell the groups apart were searched for in a discovery cohort of 90 to 100 patients, of whom about 40 had Graves' ophthalmopathy and roughly 57 had stable Graves' hyperthyroidism. Prospective prediction of ophthalmopathy was tested in an independent validation cohort of 18 to 20 hyperthyroidism patients and some 17 patients who later progressed to ophthalmopathy. For training and testing, the 110 or so patients in the discovery cohort were randomly divided in a 7:3 ratio. Thyroid tissue and blood T-cell repertoires from six or seven Graves' hyperthyroidism patients were also compared in the study. Following sampling, methimazole starting at 30 mg daily was given to hyperthyroidism patients, and high-dose intravenous methylprednisolone was given to ophthalmopathy patients. Libraries were constructed in a second round of multiplex PCR, after which size selection and purification were carried out. Libraries were sequenced paired-end with 100 bp reads on an Illumina HiSeq2000. SOAPnuke was used to process the raw data, throwing out any read that contained adapters or uncalled bases, had a mean Phred below 15, or lacked an exact constant-primer or identifier match. COPE v1.2.5 was used to merge the high-quality paired reads, and each unique nucleotide sequence was defined as a clonotype. MiTCR v1.1 was used to align clonotypes to the IMGT TRBV, TRBD and TRBJ reference segments. Only V-J combinations with frequency above 0.0001, covering about 99% of repertoires, were analysed. A TCS score was defined as the ratio of F50 (clonal expansion) to E x V (chaos), with BLOSUM62-based TCRdist applied between CDR3 peptides within each V-J. Welch's t-statistics and random forest reduced 514 V-J features to 10 to 15, which were used in a naive Bayes classifier (R e1071). No statistical method was used to fix the sample size in advance, and group allocation was not hidden from the investigators. The paper describes TCR Vbeta CDR3 sequencing of 140 or so peripheral blood samples, made up of around 41 ophthalmopathy patients, approximately 73 hyperthyroidism patients and 17 progressor patients.

The chain employs TRBV19 and TRBJ2-1, and 10 junctional nucleotides match TRBD2. This receptor was obtained from a woman in her 30s with Graves disease. Donor details come from another sample of the same person, matched by shared clones. The source was peripheral blood mononuclear cells (PBMCs), collected at new diagnosis, from a patient treated with antithyroid drugs. The bases read TGTGCCAGTAGTATAAGCGGGAGGGCATGGAATGAGCAGTTCTTC. Its protein is CASSISGRAWNEQFF.